What follows describes a single T cell receptor (beta chain). Its target is not known. Assay: immunoSEQ multiplex PCR; the TCRdb copy retains only in-frame clones and omits some. The table shows roughly 70,000 clones, with about 85% occurring only once. These data originate in a study of OX40 agonist ivuxolimab in advanced cancers. About the study: Intravenous ivuxolimab was administered to patients every 2 weeks at 0.01 to 10 mg/kg.

Trimming took 2 bases from V and 14 from J, leaving 12 bases between them. This CDR3 is built from 12 residues. CDR1 and CDR2 from the germline V gene are MDHEN and SYDVKM. Autoimmune disease history or systemic immunosuppression was exclusionary. Findings of the study overall: Among T cells, CD8+ cells averaged more expanded clones than CD4+ cells. The CD4+ and CD8+ T cells in the blood had expanded clonally by week 6 at 0.1 to 3.0 mg/kg.

Sequenced material: CD4+ or CD8+ T cells sorted from blood, taken in a trial of the OX40 agonist ivuxolimab. The receptor was isolated from an adult with an advanced solid tumor such as melanoma, head and neck, liver or kidney cancer. This chain connects TRBV28 to TRBJ2-2; tentatively, D is TRBD2 (5 bases). The CDR3 spells CASSLKASPLFF. The DNA of the CDR3 is TGTGCCAGCAGTTTAAAGGCTAGCCCACTGTTTTTT.